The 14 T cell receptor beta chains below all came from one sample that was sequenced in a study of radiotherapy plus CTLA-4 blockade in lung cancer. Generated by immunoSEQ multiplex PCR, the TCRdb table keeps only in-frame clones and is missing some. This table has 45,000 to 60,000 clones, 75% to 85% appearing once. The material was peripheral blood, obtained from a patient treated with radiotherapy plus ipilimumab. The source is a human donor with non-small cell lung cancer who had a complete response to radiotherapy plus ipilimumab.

The CDR3 DNA follows: TGTGCCAGCAGTCCTATCCTTCTGACAGGGAACTATGGCTACACCTTC. This codes for CASSPILLTGNYGYTF. This chain connects TRBV27 to TRBJ1-2, with 7 positions matching TRBD1. J gave up 2 bases and V 5 bases, and 11 bases lay outside the gene matches. CDR1 and CDR2 (germline): MNHEY, SMNVEV (reference sequence). This CDR3 comprises 16 residues.

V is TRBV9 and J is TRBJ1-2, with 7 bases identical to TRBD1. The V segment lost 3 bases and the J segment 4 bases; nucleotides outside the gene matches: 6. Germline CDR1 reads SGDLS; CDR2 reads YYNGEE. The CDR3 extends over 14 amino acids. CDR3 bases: TGTGCCAGCAGCGCAACCGGGACAGCCTATGGCTACACCTTC. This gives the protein CASSATGTAYGYTF.

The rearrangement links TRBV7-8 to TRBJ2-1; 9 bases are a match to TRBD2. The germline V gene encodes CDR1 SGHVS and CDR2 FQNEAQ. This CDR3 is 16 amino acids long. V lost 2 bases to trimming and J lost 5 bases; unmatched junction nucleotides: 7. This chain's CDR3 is CASSLTTSGPNNEQFF. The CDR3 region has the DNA TGTGCCAGCAGCTTAACTACTAGCGGGCCAAACAATGAGCAGTTCTTC. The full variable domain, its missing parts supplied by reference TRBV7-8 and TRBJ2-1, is GAGVSQSPRYKVAKRGQDVALRCDPISGHVSLFWYQQALGQGPEFLTYFQNEAQLDKSGLPSDRFFAERPEGSVSTLKIQRTQQEDSAVYLCASSLTTSGPNNEQFFGPGTRLTVL.

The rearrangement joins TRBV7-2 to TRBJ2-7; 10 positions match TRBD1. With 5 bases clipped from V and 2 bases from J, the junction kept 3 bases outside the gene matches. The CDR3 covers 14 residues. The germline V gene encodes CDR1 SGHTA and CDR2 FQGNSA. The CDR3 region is CASSPDRGPYEQYF. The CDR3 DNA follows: TGTGCCAGCAGCCCAGACAGGGGGCCCTACGAGCAGTACTTC. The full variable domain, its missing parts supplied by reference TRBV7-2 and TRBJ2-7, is GAGVSQSPSNKVTEKGKDVELRCDPISGHTALYWYRQSLGQGLEFLIYFQGNSAPDKSGLPSDRFSAERTGGSVSTLTIQRTQQEDSAVYLCASSPDRGPYEQYFGPGTRLTVT.

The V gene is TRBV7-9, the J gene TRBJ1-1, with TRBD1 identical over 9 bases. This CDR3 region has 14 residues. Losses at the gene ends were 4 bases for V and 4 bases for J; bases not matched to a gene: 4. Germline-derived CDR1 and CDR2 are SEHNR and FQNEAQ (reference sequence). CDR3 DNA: TGTGCCAGCAGCTCCACGACAGGGGGCACTGAAGCTTTCTTT. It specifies CASSSTTGGTEAFF.

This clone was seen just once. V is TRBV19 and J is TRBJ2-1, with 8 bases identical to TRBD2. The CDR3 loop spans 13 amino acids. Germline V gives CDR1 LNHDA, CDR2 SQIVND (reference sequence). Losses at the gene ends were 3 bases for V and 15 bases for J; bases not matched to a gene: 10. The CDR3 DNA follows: TGTGCCAGTAGTATTAGTACGGGGGGGGTAGGGTTCTTC. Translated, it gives CASSISTGGVGFF. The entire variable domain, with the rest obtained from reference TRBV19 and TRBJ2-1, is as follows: DGGITQSPKYLFRKEGQNVTLSCEQNLNHDAMYWYRQDPGQGLRLIYYSQIVNDFQKGDIAEGYSVSREKKESFPLTVTSAQKNPTAFYLCASSISTGGVGFFGPGTRLTVL.

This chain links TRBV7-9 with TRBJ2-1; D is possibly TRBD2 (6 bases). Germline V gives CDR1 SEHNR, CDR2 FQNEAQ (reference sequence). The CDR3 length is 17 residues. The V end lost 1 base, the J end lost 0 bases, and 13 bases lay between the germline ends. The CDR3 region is CASSLGVAASSYNEQFF. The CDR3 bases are TGTGCCAGCAGCTTAGGGGTAGCGGCTAGCTCCTACAATGAGCAGTTCTTC.

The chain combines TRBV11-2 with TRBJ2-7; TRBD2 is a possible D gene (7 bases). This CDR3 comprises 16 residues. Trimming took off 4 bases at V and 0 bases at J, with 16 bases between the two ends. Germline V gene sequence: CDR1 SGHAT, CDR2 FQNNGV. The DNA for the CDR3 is TGTGCCAGCAGCTCGGGGGGCCAGCTGAGCTCCTACGAGCAGTACTTC. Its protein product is CASSSGGQLSSYEQYF.

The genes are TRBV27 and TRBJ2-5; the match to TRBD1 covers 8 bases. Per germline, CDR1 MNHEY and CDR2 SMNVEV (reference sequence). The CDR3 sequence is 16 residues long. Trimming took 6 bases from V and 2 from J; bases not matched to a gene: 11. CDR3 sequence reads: CASSPWTGNSQETQYF. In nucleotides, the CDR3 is TGTGCCAGCAGCCCCTGGACAGGGAATTCGCAAGAGACCCAGTACTTC.

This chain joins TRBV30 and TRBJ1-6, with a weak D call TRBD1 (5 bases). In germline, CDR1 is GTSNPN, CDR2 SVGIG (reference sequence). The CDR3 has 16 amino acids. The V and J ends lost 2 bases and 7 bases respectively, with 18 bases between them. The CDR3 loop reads CAWSSPSGRGNSPLHF. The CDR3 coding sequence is TGTGCCTGGAGTTCGCCCTCAGGGCGCGGAAATTCACCCCTCCACTTT.

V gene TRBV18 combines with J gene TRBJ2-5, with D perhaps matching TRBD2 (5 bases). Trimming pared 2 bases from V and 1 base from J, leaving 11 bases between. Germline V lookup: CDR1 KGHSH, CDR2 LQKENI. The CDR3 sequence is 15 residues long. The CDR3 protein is CASSPLGGPQETQYF. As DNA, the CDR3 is TGTGCCAGCTCACCATTAGGCGGGCCCCAAGAGACCCAGTACTTC.

The CDR3 loop is CASSVSGASGGYTF. DNA of the CDR3: TGTGCCAGCAGCGTTTCAGGGGCTTCCGGAGGCTACACCTTC. V usage is TRBV9 and J usage is TRBJ1-2, with a possible D match to TRBD1 (6 bases). The CDR3 spans 14 residues. CDR1 and CDR2 (germline): SGDLS, YYNGEE. Deletions cut 2 bases from V and 8 bases from J, with 16 bases between.

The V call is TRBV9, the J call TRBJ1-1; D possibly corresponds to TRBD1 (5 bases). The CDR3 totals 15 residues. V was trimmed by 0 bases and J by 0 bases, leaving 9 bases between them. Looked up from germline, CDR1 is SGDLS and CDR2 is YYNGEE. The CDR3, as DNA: TGTGCCAGCAGCGTAGATATAGGGGTGAACACTGAAGCTTTCTTT. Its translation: CASSVDIGVNTEAFF.

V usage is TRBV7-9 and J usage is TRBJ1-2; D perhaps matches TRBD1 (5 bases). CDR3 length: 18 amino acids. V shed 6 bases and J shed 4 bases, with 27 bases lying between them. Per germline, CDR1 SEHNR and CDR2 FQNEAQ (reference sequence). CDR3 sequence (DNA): TGTGCCAGCAGGGAACTTGTGGGCACAGGCGATCTTGGCTATGGCTACACCTTC. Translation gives CASRELVGTGDLGYGYTF.